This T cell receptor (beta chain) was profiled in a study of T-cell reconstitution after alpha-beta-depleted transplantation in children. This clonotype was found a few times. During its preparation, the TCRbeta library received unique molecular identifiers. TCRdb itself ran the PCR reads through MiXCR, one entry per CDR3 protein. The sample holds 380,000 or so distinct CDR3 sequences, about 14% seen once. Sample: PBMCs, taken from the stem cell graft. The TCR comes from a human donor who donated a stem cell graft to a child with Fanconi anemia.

CDR3 coding DNA: TGTGCCAGCAGAGGGGGGGGGAACACTGAAGCTTTCTTT. It encodes CASRGGGNTEAFF. V gene TRBV27 combines with J gene TRBJ1-1, with D possibly matching TRBD1 (6 bases). This CDR3 spans 13 amino acids. V lost 6 bases and J lost 1, with 9 bases in between. Germline CDR1 and CDR2: MNHEY and SMNVEV (reference sequence).